This T cell receptor beta chain was sequenced for a study of blood T cell repertoires in COVID-19. Germline V gene data show CDR1 as SGHTA and CDR2 as FQGNSA. The CDR3 has 14 amino acids. Trimming at V came to 3 bases and at J to 1 base, leaving 1 base not matched to a gene. This clone showed up just once. TCRdb's copy holds only in-frame clones and misses some; the assay was immunoSEQ multiplex PCR. The sample contains 150,000 to 200,000 clones, about 88% of which appear only once. The gene calls are TRBV7-2 and TRBJ2-7; TRBD2 matches 9 bases. The source material was peripheral blood. The TCR originated in a woman older than 75 with acute or convalescent COVID-19. The CDR3 is CASSFSGSSYEQYF. CDR3 DNA sequence: TGTGCCAGCAGCTTTAGCGGGAGTTCCTACGAGCAGTACTTC.